This T cell receptor (beta chain) was profiled in a study of blood T cell repertoires in COVID-19. Looking at the study overall: Samples taken during acute and convalescent COVID-19 were collected in the United States, Italy and Spain. T cells, B-cell-depleted T cells, or PBMCs provided the cDNA or gDNA that served as material.

In the authors' methods: The assay estimated nucleated cells by amplifying reference gene primers. TCRdb keeps only in-frame clones here, not all; method: immunoSEQ multiplex PCR. V and J calls and clone size are given by that table; D and trimming were obtained from the DNA. The sample consists of some 270,000 clones, around 86% of them appearing once. The CDR3 is 13 residues long. Trimming left V 8 bases short and J 3 bases short, with 13 bases between. The genes are TRBV23-1 and TRBJ2-5; D ambiguous. TRBV23-1 is identified as an open reading frame with a role that is uncertain. The receptor's source is a man between 50 and 59 years old with acute or convalescent COVID-19. The sample was peripheral blood. In DNA, the CDR3 is TGCGCCAGCGGGCCCGACCGAAAAGAGACCCAGTACTTC. This codes for CASGPDRKETQYF.